Following are 26 T cell receptor beta chains from one sample sequenced in a study of T cells in Graves' hyperthyroidism and ophthalmopathy. Researchers took RNA transcripts and amplified the TCR beta CDR3 regions from them. The HTBI primer set served for first-round RT-PCR of the TCR CDR3. TCRdb reprocessed the multiplex PCR reads with MiXCR, giving one entry per CDR3 protein. The sample has a few hundred thousand distinct CDR3 sequences, more than 12% seen once. The sequenced sample consisted of blood. These receptors were obtained from a woman between 25 and 40 years old with Graves' hyperthyroidism.

With regard to this clonotype: A clone one base away is much larger, so this may be a read error. This chain uses TRBV2 with TRBJ2-7, with 7 bases identical to TRBD1. V shed 6 bases and J 3 bases; nucleotides not matched to a gene: 5. Germline V gene sequence: CDR1 SNHLY, CDR2 FYNNEI. The CDR3 has 13 residues. DNA for the CDR3: TGTGCCAGCAGCACCGGGACAGACTACGAGCAGTACTTC. It codes for CASSTGTDYEQYF. Together with reference TRBV2 and TRBJ2-7, the CDR3 gives the full variable domain: EPEVTQTPSHQVTQMGQEVILRCVPISNHLYFYWYRQILGQKVEFLVSFYNNEISEKSEIFDDQFSVERPDGSNFTLKIRSTKLEDSAMYFCASSTGTDYEQYFGPGTRLTVT.

This clonotype was seen ten or more times. The rearrangement uses TRBV7-9 and TRBJ2-5; D is unresolved. CDR1 and CDR2 (germline): SEHNR, FQNEAQ (reference sequence). This CDR3 spans 16 amino acids. V was shortened by 3 bases and J by 0 bases, with 14 bases between the two germline ends. CDR3 residues: CASSFRLRQDQETQYF. CDR3 bases: TGTGCCAGCAGCTTCAGGTTGCGGCAGGACCAAGAGACCCAGTACTTC.

This clonotype occurred many times. The V call is TRBV3-1, the J call TRBJ2-1, with D tentatively TRBD2 (5 bases). V was clipped by 4 bases and J by 5 bases, with 15 bases between them. The CDR3 extends over 15 amino acids. Germline CDR1 is LGHDT and CDR2 is YNNKEL (reference sequence). CDR3 residues: CASSLSASFNNEQFF. The DNA of the CDR3 is TGTGCCAGCAGCCTTTCAGCTAGCTTCAACAATGAGCAGTTCTTC.

This clonotype has a handful of counts. The CDR3 spells CSAAGTVSYEQYF. The CDR3 DNA is TGCAGTGCTGCCGGGACGGTATCATACGAGCAGTACTTC. The chain joins TRBV20-1 to TRBJ2-7; TRBD1 or TRBD2 may be the D gene (5 bases each). Germline loops: CDR1 DFQATT, CDR2 SNEGSKA (reference sequence). CDR3 length: 13 residues. The V gene lost 5 bases and the J gene lost 4 bases, with 15 bases spanning the gap.

This clonotype was counted many times. The rearrangement links TRBV20-1 to TRBJ1-3; D might be TRBD1 (5 bases). Looked up from germline, CDR1 is DFQATT and CDR2 is SNEGSKA (reference sequence). The V and J ends lost 0 bases and 4 bases respectively, with 10 bases between them. The CDR3 loop spans 14 amino acids. CDR3 sequence reads: CSARDGGAGNTIYF. As DNA, the CDR3 is TGCAGTGCTAGAGATGGGGGTGCCGGAAACACCATATATTTT.

The chain links TRBV6-5 to TRBJ2-2; no reliable D call. CDR1 is MNHEY and CDR2 is SVGAGI in the germline V gene. V was shortened by 3 bases and J by 0 bases, with 14 bases between the two germline ends. This CDR3 has 17 residues. CDR3 in DNA: TGTGCCAGCAGTTATTTTGAAGGGTTCGCGAACACCGGGGAGCTGTTTTTT. This encodes CASSYFEGFANTGELFF.

Concerning this clonotype: A much larger clone sits a single nucleotide away, making a read error possible. CDR3 coding DNA: TGTGCCAGCAGTTCGCAGGGGTACCAAGAGGCCCAGTACTTC. Residues: CASSSQGYQEAQYF. This chain joins TRBV12-3 or TRBV12-4 and TRBJ2-5; D is possibly TRBD1 (6 bases). This CDR3 has 14 amino acids.

V is TRBV20-1 and J is TRBJ2-7; 7 bases fit TRBD2. The J segment lost 3 bases and the V segment lost 5 bases, leaving 13 bases of the junction unmatched. This CDR3 has 15 residues. Germline assignment: CDR1 DFQATT and CDR2 SNEGSKA (reference sequence). This chain's CDR3 is CSAAPGASGIYEQYF. The CDR3 DNA reads TGCAGTGCTGCCCCTGGGGCTAGCGGTATCTACGAGCAGTACTTC.

Comments on this clonotype: This sequence may be a read error, since a much larger clone differs from it by one base. The chain is built from TRBV4-1 and TRBJ2-1; 7 nucleotides agree with TRBD2. Germline V CDR1 and CDR2: MGHRA, YSYEKL. This CDR3 is 14 amino acids long. The trim removed 2 bases at V and 10 bases at J, leaving 8 bases unmatched. The DNA for the CDR3 is TGCGCCAGCAGCCAAACCCCTAGCGGATACGAGCAGTTCTTC. Its protein is CASSQTPSGYEQFF.

This clonotype appeared a few times. The rearrangement uses TRBV11-2 and TRBJ1-3, with 7 bases fitting TRBD1. The CDR3 runs 14 residues. The trim removed 4 bases at V and 3 bases at J, leaving 3 bases unmatched. CDR1 and CDR2 (germline): SGHAT, FQNNGV. Here the CDR3 reads CASSWTGRGNTIYF. CDR3 coding DNA: TGTGCCAGCAGCTGGACAGGTCGTGGAAACACCATATATTTT.

The chain carries TRBV11-2 and TRBJ2-2; D is undetermined. CDR3 length: 14 amino acids. CDR1 SGHAT and CDR2 FQNNGV come from the germline V gene. Trimming cost V 5 bases and J 3 bases, with 10 bases left between them. CDR3 residues: CASSPTWDTGELFF. In DNA form, the CDR3 reads TGTGCCAGCAGCCCCACATGGGACACCGGGGAGCTGTTTTTT.

This clonotype was observed at least ten times. This chain joins TRBV2 and TRBJ2-3; D is possibly TRBD2 (6 bases). In germline, CDR1 is SNHLY, CDR2 FYNNEI. Trimming shortened V by 7 bases and J by 5 bases, and 13 bases separated the two germline ends. This CDR3 region has 13 residues. This CDR3 is CASTRLEGDTQYF. The CDR3 coding sequence is TGTGCCAGCACCCGACTAGAAGGAGATACGCAGTATTTT.

The chain recombines TRBV11-2 with TRBJ2-1, with 10 bases aligning to TRBD2. This CDR3 region has 14 residues. V shed 7 bases and J 4 bases; nucleotides not matched to a gene: 4. Germline-derived CDR1 and CDR2 are SGHAT and FQNNGV. The chain's CDR3 is CASTSGGGYNEQFF. In DNA, the CDR3 is TGTGCCAGCACGAGCGGGGGGGGGTACAATGAGCAGTTCTTC.

The table lists this clonotype with many counts. The rearrangement uses TRBV12-3 or TRBV12-4 and TRBJ1-5; 10 positions agree with TRBD1. J gave up 3 bases and V 4 bases, and 12 bases lay outside the gene matches. This CDR3 contains 18 residues. The CDR3, as DNA: TGTGCCAGCAGTTCCTGGTTTATGGGGACAGGGGACAATCAGCCCCAGCATTTT. It translates to CASSSWFMGTGDNQPQHF.

The chain employs TRBV6-5 and TRBJ2-1; tentative D call: TRBD2 (6 bases). The CDR3 consists of 15 residues. Germline V lookup: CDR1 MNHEY, CDR2 SVGAGI. Trimming pared 2 bases from V and 10 bases from J, leaving 18 bases between. CDR3 sequence reads: CASSYRGTGVSEQFF. The CDR3 DNA follows: TGTGCCAGCAGTTACCGCGGGACCGGGGTGTCGGAGCAGTTCTTC.

The table lists this clonotype with many counts. The chain combines TRBV20-1 with TRBJ2-5; 14 bases fit TRBD2. V gave up 6 bases and J gave up 4 bases; unmatched junction bases: 16. Germline V gene lookup returns CDR1 DFQATT and CDR2 SNEGSKA (reference sequence). The CDR3 extends over 18 amino acids. The CDR3 DNA reads TGCAGTGCAACCTCAGGGCGACTAGCGGGAGGGCCCGGAGAGACCCAGTACTTC. It yields the protein CSATSGRLAGGPGETQYF.

The chain carries TRBV7-3 and TRBJ1-6; 7 bases agree with TRBD1. There are 16 residues in the CDR3. The germline gives CDR1 SGHTA, CDR2 FQGTGA. With V trimmed by 5 bases and J by 9 bases, 13 bases remained unmatched. Here the CDR3 reads CASSEQGPTLGSPLHF. CDR3 in DNA: TGTGCCAGCAGCGAACAGGGGCCCACCCTGGGTTCACCCCTCCACTTT.

This clonotype has a handful of counts. This chain links TRBV5-1 with TRBJ1-1, with 9 bases that match TRBD1. Germline V gene lookup returns CDR1 SGHRS and CDR2 YFSETQ. The ends lost 2 bases at V and 1 base at J; junction bases unmatched: 3. The CDR3 runs 15 residues. The CDR3 region is CASSLQGAPNTEAFF. DNA for the CDR3: TGCGCCAGCAGCTTACAGGGGGCCCCGAACACTGAAGCTTTCTTT.

The V gene is TRBV20-1, the J gene TRBJ2-3, with TRBD2 matching over 7 bases. CDR3 size: 15 residues. V shed 3 bases and J 4 bases; nucleotides not matched to a gene: 10. Germline V CDR1 and CDR2: DFQATT, SNEGSKA (reference sequence). The CDR3 spells CSARTGREKADTQYF. CDR3 coding DNA: TGCAGTGCTAGGACCGGGCGGGAGAAGGCAGATACGCAGTATTTT.

Ten or more counts support this clonotype. In nucleotides, the CDR3 is TGTGCCAGCAGTGCACAGGGGGCAAACACTGAAGCTTTCTTT. Translation gives CASSAQGANTEAFF. The rearrangement uses TRBV6-1 and TRBJ1-1; 9 bases line up with TRBD1. CDR3 length: 14 amino acids. With 4 bases clipped from V and 2 bases from J, the junction kept 2 bases outside the gene matches. Germline V CDR1 and CDR2: MNHNS, SASEGT.

The chain combines TRBV29-1 with TRBJ1-1; D is unclear. Germline V gene lookup returns CDR1 SQVTM and CDR2 ANQGSEA. This CDR3 comprises 13 residues. Trimming took off 3 bases at V and 1 base at J, with 9 bases between the two ends. Written as DNA, the CDR3 is TGCAGCGTTGAGGGCCCGACGAACACTGAAGCTTTCTTT. This sequence encodes CSVEGPTNTEAFF.

The V and J genes are TRBV9 and TRBJ2-5; D tentatively reads TRBD1 or TRBD2 (5 bases each). Germline assignment: CDR1 SGDLS and CDR2 YYNGEE. There are 13 residues in the CDR3. Trimming pared 0 bases from V and 13 bases from J, leaving 16 bases between. CDR3 nucleotides: TGTGCCAGCAGCGTAGGAGGATCGGGACCGCCGTACTTC. Its translation: CASSVGGSGPPYF.

V is TRBV6-1 and J is TRBJ2-7; 9 bases agree with TRBD2. From germline, CDR1 is MNHNS and CDR2 SASEGT. The CDR3 spans 18 residues. After removal of 7 bases from V and 6 bases from J, the junction contained 22 bases not matched to a gene. DNA of the CDR3: TGTGCCAGCAACGAGAGCGGGAGGCCCGGCGAGGGTCCGCTCGAGCAGTACTTC. Translation gives CASNESGRPGEGPLEQYF.

Ten or more counts support this clonotype. This sequence joins TRBV27 and TRBJ2-7; 11 bases are a match to TRBD1. This CDR3 is built from 15 residues. In germline, CDR1 is MNHEY, CDR2 SMNVEV (reference sequence). J lost 4 bases, V lost 2 bases, and 4 bases had no gene match. Written as DNA, the CDR3 is TGTGCCAGCAGTTTAGACGGGACAGGGGGGTACGAGCAGTACTTC. This translates into CASSLDGTGGYEQYF.

The chain employs TRBV20-1 and TRBJ2-7; D possibly matches TRBD1 or TRBD2 (5 bases each). V was cut by 0 bases and J by 4 bases, with 10 bases left in between. The CDR3 runs to 13 residues. CDR1 is DFQATT and CDR2 is SNEGSKA in the germline V gene (reference sequence). DNA of the CDR3: TGCAGTGCTAGAGACCCAGGGAGATACGAGCAGTACTTC. Translating it yields CSARDPGRYEQYF.

The chain uses TRBV12-3 or TRBV12-4 and TRBJ2-3; D possibly corresponds to TRBD2 (6 bases). The ends were cut back, 0 bases at V and 0 bases at J, with 10 bases in the middle. This CDR3 has 16 amino acids. The DNA for the CDR3 is TGTGCCAGCAGTTTAGCGCTGCTAGCGAGCACAGATACGCAGTATTTT. Translation gives CASSLALLASTDTQYF.